Listed below are T cell receptor beta chains from one sample, sequenced in a study of CD8 T cells in Susac syndrome. TCRdb passed the immunoSEQ multiplex PCR reads through MiXCR, listing each CDR3 protein once. The sample lists approximately 50,000 distinct CDR3 sequences, around 95% occurring once. The sequenced sample consisted of CD8+ T cells from PBMCs. These receptors were taken from a human donor with Susac syndrome. Both conserved end residues are trimmed from each CDR3.

v_call cdr3_aa
TRBV28 ASSALGDTQY
TRBV7-9 ASSHRGYPYEQY
TRBV7-9 ASSLAGDGNWGYT
TRBV7-3 ASSLHNLGGPGELF
TRBV7-3 ASSPYIGSGELF
TRBV3-1 ASSQDFSSYEQY
TRBV10-2 ASSEGVSNTEAF
TRBV20-1 SAREWGNGKNIQY
TRBV7-8 ASSLRDSGPTIEQF
TRBV19 ASSWTDPDTQY
TRBV7-6 ASGAAYNEQF
TRBV18 ASSPPGQGWNEQF
TRBV5-1 ASSFALTGRDGYT
TRBV12-3/TRBV12-4 ASSLHAGEETQY
TRBV7-2 ASSSGTGGGSPLH
TRBV27 ASSFAGTGGNQPQH
TRBV4-3 ASSQEGPPNTYEQY
TRBV30 AWSPQAGNEQF
TRBV11-2 ASSRGGANVLT
TRBV29-1 SAVGRSTEAF
TRBV7-2 ASSLVASLRGEIREQY
TRBV9 ASSAGLAGNTDTQY
TRBV9 ASSPSGKEQF
TRBV7-9 ASSPDSHYQPQH
TRBV5-6 ASSSGGGYGYT
TRBV6-2/TRBV6-3 ASSYWGPTYEQY
TRBV15 ATSRDRAHEQY
TRBV29-1 SVDSVGQSYEQY
TRBV7-6 ASSLEGKAATEAF
TRBV15 ATSRDTNSPLH
TRBV6-5 ASSYSVGVNYGYT
TRBV7-9 ASSLVGGEPQH
TRBV6-5 ASSQTGTVGYGYT
TRBV30 AWMFTGAYEQY
TRBV28 ASSSGTAITYEQY
TRBV7-9 ASSLGSADTQY
TRBV7-2 ASSLSRDITSPLDGYT
TRBV3-1 ASSQELTVYSPLH
TRBV12-3/TRBV12-4 ASSLGISGANVLT
TRBV2 ASKSDSNTEAF
TRBV4-2 ASSPRPTSSQTQY
TRBV6-5 ASSYDRAHNSPLH
TRBV28 ASSPRVGLGDSPLH
TRBV6-5 ASSHLGQGTDTQY
TRBV5-8 ASSIHSPLH
TRBV27 ASSLGQTDYGYT
TRBV9 ASSVGRGGPRTDTQY
TRBV5-4 ASSWAPIYEQY
TRBV29-1 SIRLGPEQY
TRBV16 ASSQSYRGLTDTQY